This entry is about one TCR beta chain. There are many counts of this clonotype. Its recognized antigen is unknown. Base qualities were left out, and no much larger clone turns up one base away. These data originate in a study of T cells of healthy individuals (dated by TCRdb to the late 2010s). The method was 5' RACE. TCRdb records Illumina MiSeq as the sequencer. The public sequencing data were trimmed at Q25 with fastp and processed into clonotypes with MiXCR by TCRdb, which kept only in-frame beta chains. Each CDR3 protein appears once, grouped with its most common genes and DNA. For this sample there are about 53,000 distinct CDR3 sequences; roughly 14% appear just once. Jointly, the top ten make up approximately 16% of the sample. The receptor's source is a human donor in good health.

The CDR3 protein sequence reads: CSVQVEGQARRAKNIQYF. Here is the DNA: TGCAGCGTTCAAGTGGAGGGGCAAGCTAGGCGGGCCAAAAACATTCAGTACTTC. The sequence links TRBV29-1 to TRBJ2-4; TRBD2 is possibly the D segment (6 matching bases). The germline V gene supplies CDR1 SQVTM and CDR2 ANQGSEA. V is pared back by 5 bases and J by 1 base, with 24 bases lying between the germline termini. Reading from cysteine to phenylalanine, the CDR3 counts 18 amino acids. Only the CDR3 region is kept as DNA, spanning 54 bases read in frame from base 1. Outside the CDR3, residues come from the reference TRBV29-1 and TRBJ2-4 proteins, so the full variable domain is: SAVISQKPSRDICQRGTSLTIQCQVDSQVTMMFWYRQQPGQSLTLIATANQGSEATYESGFVIDKFPISRPNLTFSTLTVSNMSPEDSSIYLCSVQVEGQARRAKNIQYFGAGTRLSVL.